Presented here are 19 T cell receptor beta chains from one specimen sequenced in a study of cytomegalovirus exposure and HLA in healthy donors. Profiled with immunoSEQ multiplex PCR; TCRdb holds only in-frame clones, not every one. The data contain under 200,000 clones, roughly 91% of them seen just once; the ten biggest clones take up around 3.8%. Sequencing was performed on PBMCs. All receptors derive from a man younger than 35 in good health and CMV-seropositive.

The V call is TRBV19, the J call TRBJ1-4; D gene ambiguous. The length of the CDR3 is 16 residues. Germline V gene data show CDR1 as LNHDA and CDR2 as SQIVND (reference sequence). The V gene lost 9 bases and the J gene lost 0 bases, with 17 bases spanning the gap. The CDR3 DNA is TGTGCCAGCCTTCCAAGTTACGGTGCAACTAATGAAAAACTGTTTTTT. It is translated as CASLPSYGATNEKLFF.

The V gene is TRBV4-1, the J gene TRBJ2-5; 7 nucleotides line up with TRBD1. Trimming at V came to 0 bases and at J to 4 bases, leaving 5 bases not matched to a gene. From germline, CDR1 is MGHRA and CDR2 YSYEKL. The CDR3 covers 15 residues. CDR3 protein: CASSQDYRDRETQYF. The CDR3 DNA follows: TGCGCCAGCAGCCAAGACTATCGGGACAGAGAGACCCAGTACTTC.

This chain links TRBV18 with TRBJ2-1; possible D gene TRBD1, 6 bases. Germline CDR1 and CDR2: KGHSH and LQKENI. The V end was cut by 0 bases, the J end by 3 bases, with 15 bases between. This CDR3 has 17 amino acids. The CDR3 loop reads CASSPPSQGQIYNEQFF. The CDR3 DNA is TGTGCCAGCTCACCACCCTCCCAAGGACAGATCTACAATGAGCAGTTCTTC. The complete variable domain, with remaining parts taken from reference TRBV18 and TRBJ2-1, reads NAGVMQNPRHLVRRRGQEARLRCSPMKGHSHVYWYRQLPEEGLKFMVYLQKENIIDESGMPKERFSAEFPKEGPSILRIQQVVRGDSAAYFCASSPPSQGQIYNEQFFGPGTRLTVL.

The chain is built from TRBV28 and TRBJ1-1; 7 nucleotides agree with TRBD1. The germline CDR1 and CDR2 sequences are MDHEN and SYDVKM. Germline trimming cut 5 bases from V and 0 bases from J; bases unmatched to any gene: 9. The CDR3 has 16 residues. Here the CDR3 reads CASSPGSDRLNTEAFF. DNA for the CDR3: TGTGCCAGCAGTCCTGGGTCGGACAGGTTGAACACTGAAGCTTTCTTT.

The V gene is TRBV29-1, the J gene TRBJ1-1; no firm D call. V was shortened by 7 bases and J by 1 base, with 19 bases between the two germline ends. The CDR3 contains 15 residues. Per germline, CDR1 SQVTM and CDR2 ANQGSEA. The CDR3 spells CSAVLLGSANTEAFF. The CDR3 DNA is TGCAGCGCGGTACTTCTGGGGAGTGCGAACACTGAAGCTTTCTTT.

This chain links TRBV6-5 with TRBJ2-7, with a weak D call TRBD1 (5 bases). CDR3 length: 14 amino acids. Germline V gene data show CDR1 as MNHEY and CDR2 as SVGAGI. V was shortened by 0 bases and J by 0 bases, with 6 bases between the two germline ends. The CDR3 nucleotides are TGTGCCAGCAGTTACTCGGGGCCCTCCTACGAGCAGTACTTC. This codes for CASSYSGPSYEQYF.

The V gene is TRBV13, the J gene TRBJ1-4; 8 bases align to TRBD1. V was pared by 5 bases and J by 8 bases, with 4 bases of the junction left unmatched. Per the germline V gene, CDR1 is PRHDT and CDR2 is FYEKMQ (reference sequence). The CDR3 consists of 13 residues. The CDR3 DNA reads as TGTGCCAGCAGCATCACAGGGGGAGAAAAACTGTTTTTT. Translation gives CASSITGGEKLFF.

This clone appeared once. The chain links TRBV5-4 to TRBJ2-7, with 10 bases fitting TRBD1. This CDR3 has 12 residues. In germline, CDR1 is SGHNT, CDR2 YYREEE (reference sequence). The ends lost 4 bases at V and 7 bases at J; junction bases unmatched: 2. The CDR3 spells CASSRTGGEQYF. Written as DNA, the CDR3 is TGTGCCAGCAGCCGGACAGGGGGGGAGCAGTACTTC.

CDR3 sequence reads: CASSRGTGPSSYEQYF. The DNA of the CDR3 is TGTGCCAGCAGCCGGGGGACTGGACCGAGCTCCTACGAGCAGTACTTC. This chain joins TRBV2 and TRBJ2-5; maybe TRBD2 (6 bases). The end of the DNA is better explained by TRBJ2-7, so the J call may be wrong. CDR3 length: 16 residues. CDR1 SNHLY and CDR2 FYNNEI come from the germline V gene.

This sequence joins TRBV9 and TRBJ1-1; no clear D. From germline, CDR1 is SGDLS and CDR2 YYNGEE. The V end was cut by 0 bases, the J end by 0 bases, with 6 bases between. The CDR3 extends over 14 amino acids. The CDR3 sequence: CASSVVPVNTEAFF. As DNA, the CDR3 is TGTGCCAGCAGCGTAGTACCGGTGAACACTGAAGCTTTCTTT.

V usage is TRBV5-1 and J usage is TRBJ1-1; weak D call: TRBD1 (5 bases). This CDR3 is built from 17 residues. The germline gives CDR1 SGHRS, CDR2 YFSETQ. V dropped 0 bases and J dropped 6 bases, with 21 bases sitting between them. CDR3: CASSLGAGRLAVAEAFF. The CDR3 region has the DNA TGCGCCAGCAGCTTGGGAGCAGGGAGGTTGGCAGTCGCTGAAGCTTTCTTT.

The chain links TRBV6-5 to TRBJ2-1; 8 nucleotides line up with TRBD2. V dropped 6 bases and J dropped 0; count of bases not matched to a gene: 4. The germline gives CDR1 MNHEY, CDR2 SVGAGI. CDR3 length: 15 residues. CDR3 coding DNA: TGTGCCAGCAGCTATAGCGGGAACTCCTACAATGAGCAGTTCTTC. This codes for CASSYSGNSYNEQFF.

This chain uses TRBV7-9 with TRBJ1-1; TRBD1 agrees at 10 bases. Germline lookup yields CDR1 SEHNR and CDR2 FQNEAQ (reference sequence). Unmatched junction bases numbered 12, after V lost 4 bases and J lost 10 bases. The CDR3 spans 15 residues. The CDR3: CASSSRPGTGDTAFF. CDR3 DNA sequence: TGTGCCAGCAGCTCACGACCCGGGACAGGGGATACAGCTTTCTTT.

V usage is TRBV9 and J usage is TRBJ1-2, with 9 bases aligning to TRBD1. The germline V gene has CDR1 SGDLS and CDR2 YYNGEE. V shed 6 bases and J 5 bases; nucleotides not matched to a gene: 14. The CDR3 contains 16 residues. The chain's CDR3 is CASTLSGTGSLYGYTF. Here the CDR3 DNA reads TGTGCCAGCACGTTGTCTGGGACAGGGTCTCTTTATGGCTACACCTTC.

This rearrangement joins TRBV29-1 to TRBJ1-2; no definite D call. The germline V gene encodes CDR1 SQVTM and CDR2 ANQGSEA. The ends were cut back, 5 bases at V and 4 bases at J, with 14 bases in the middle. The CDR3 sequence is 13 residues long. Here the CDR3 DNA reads TGCAGCGTTTGGCGGTTAGGTCTCTATGGCTACACCTTC. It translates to CSVWRLGLYGYTF. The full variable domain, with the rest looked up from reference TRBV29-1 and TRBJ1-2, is SAVISQKPSRDICQRGTSLTIQCQVDSQVTMMFWYRQQPGQSLTLIATANQGSEATYESGFVIDKFPISRPNLTFSTLTVSNMSPEDSSIYLCSVWRLGLYGYTFGSGTRLTVV.

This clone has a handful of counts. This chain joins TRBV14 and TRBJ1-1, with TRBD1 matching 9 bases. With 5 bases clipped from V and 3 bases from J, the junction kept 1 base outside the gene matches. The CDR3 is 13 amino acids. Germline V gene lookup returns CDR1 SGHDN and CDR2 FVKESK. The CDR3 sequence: CASSWTGDTEAFF. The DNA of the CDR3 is TGTGCCAGCAGCTGGACAGGGGACACTGAAGCTTTCTTT.

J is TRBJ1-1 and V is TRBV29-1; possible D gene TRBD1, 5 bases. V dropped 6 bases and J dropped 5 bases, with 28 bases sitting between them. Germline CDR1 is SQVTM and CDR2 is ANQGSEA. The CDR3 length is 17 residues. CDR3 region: CSVPRLWPRDKGTEAFF. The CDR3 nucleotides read TGCAGCGTACCACGACTTTGGCCCAGGGATAAGGGGACTGAAGCTTTCTTT.

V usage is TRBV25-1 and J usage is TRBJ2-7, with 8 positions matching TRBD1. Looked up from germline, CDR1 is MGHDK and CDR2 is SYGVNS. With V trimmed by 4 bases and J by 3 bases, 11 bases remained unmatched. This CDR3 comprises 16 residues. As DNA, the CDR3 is TGTGCCAGCAGTGCCACTCCCCCACAGGGGGGCTACGAGCAGTACTTC. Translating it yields CASSATPPQGGYEQYF.

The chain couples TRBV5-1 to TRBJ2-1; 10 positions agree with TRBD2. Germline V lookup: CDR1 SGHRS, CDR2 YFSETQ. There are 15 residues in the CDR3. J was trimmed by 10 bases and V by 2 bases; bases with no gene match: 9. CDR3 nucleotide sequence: TGCGCCAGCAGCTTCTCTAGCGGGAGTTTTTACGAGCAGTTCTTC. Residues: CASSFSSGSFYEQFF.